Following are 15 T cell receptor beta chains from one sample sequenced in a study of blood T cell repertoires in COVID-19. Sequencing was performed with immunoSEQ multiplex PCR; in TCRdb, only in-frame clones are kept and a portion is missing. The sample lists 200,000 to 250,000 clones, 84% seen once, with about 1.7% in the top ten. The sample was PBMCs or T cells enriched from blood (not recorded which). Every receptor here comes from a man aged 55 to 70 who had recovered from COVID-19.

This chain links TRBV7-9 with TRBJ2-5; 7 nucleotides line up with TRBD1. With 5 bases clipped from V and 1 base from J, the junction kept 13 bases outside the gene matches. The CDR3 is 17 amino acids. The germline V gene encodes CDR1 SEHNR and CDR2 FQNEAQ (reference sequence). CDR3 region: CASSTGWDSNLQETQYF. CDR3 DNA: TGTGCCAGCAGCACCGGGTGGGACAGTAACCTCCAAGAGACCCAGTACTTC.

This chain connects TRBV4-3 to TRBJ1-4; TRBD1 aligns across 7 bases. Germline trimming cut 1 base from V and 4 bases from J; bases unmatched to any gene: 3. Germline-derived CDR1 and CDR2 are LGHNA and YSLEER. There are 15 residues in the CDR3. The CDR3: CASSQVGQYNEKLFF. DNA of the CDR3: TGCGCCAGCAGCCAAGTGGGACAGTATAATGAAAAACTGTTTTTT.

V gene TRBV10-3 combines with J gene TRBJ2-6; 7 positions match TRBD1. This CDR3 spans 17 amino acids. V lost 5 bases, J lost 0 bases, and 7 bases stayed unmatched. Germline CDR1 ENHRY, CDR2 SYGVKD. The CDR3, as DNA: TGTGCCATCAGTTCCGGGACAGAAAGCTCTGGGGCCAACGTCCTGACTTTC. Translating it yields CAISSGTESSGANVLTF.

The V call is TRBV5-6, the J call TRBJ2-7; 8 bases are a match to TRBD1. Trimming removed 4 bases from V and 12 bases from J; junction bases left unmatched: 15. Germline CDR1 reads SGHDT; CDR2 reads YYEEEE. This CDR3 is 14 amino acids long. Here the CDR3 DNA reads TGTGCCAGCAGCCCGTGGACAGGGTCGGTAGGGTTGTACTTC. The encoded protein is CASSPWTGSVGLYF. Together with reference TRBV5-6 and TRBJ2-7, the CDR3 gives the full variable domain: DAGVTQSPTHLIKTRGQQVTLRCSPKSGHDTVSWYQQALGQGPQFIFQYYEEEERQRGNFPDRFSGHQFPNYSSELNVNALLLGDSALYLCASSPWTGSVGLYFGPGTRLTVT.

This clone appeared a single time. The chain uses TRBV7-9 and TRBJ2-5; TRBD2 is a possible D gene (6 bases). The CDR3 has 15 residues. The germline V gene encodes CDR1 SEHNR and CDR2 FQNEAQ (reference sequence). V lost 4 bases, J lost 1 base, and 13 bases lay in between. CDR3 sequence: CASSSTNGGQETQYF. CDR3 sequence (DNA): TGTGCCAGCAGCTCCACTAACGGGGGCCAAGAGACCCAGTACTTC. Full variable domain (remainder filled in from reference TRBV7-9 and TRBJ2-5): DTGVSQNPRHKITKRGQNVTFRCDPISEHNRLYWYRQTLGQGPEFLTYFQNEAQLEKSRLLSDRFSAERPKGSFSTLEIQRTEQGDSAMYLCASSSTNGGQETQYFGPGTRLLVL.

Worth noting for this clone: An end of the junction does not agree with germline; a read error may underlie this. The gene calls are TRBV7-7 and TRBJ2-1; 9 bases agree with TRBD1. CDR1 is SSHAT, CDR2 FNYEAQ, per germline (reference sequence). CDR3 length: 15 amino acids. This CDR3 is CASSPPGQGFNEQFF. The CDR3 nucleotides are TGTGCTAGCAGCCCCCCCGGACAGGGGTTCAATGAGCAGTTCTTC. Full variable domain (outside the CDR3, taken from reference TRBV7-7 and TRBJ2-1): GAGVSQSPRYKVTKRGQDVTLRCDPISSHATLYWYQQALGQGPEFLTYFNYEAQPDKSGLPSDRFSAERPEGSISTLTIQRTEQRDSAMYRCASSPPGQGFNEQFFGPGTRLTVL.

The V and J genes are TRBV4-2 and TRBJ1-4, with 11 bases identical to TRBD1. The CDR3 sequence is 19 residues long. Germline V gene lookup returns CDR1 LGHNA and CDR2 YNFKEQ. V was pared by 0 bases and J by 5 bases, with 11 bases of the junction left unmatched. In nucleotides, the CDR3 is TGTGCCAGCAGCCAAGACCCGGGGACAGGGGGGTTAAGGAATGAAAAACTGTTTTTT. Translating gives CASSQDPGTGGLRNEKLFF.

The chain couples TRBV7-2 to TRBJ2-3; D is unclear. The CDR3 has 16 amino acids. The germline CDR1 and CDR2 sequences are SGHTA and FQGNSA. Trimming took 4 bases from V and 7 from J, leaving 21 bases between them. CDR3 loop: CASSYTPRAPVNTQYF. DNA for the CDR3: TGTGCCAGCAGCTATACCCCCCGAGCGCCAGTTAATACGCAGTATTTT.

This clone appeared a single time. This rearrangement joins TRBV11-2 to TRBJ1-1; D unclear. This CDR3 comprises 14 residues. CDR1 is SGHAT and CDR2 is FQNNGV in the germline V gene. The ends were cut back, 3 bases at V and 2 bases at J, with 10 bases in the middle. The CDR3 sequence: CASSFRTGNTEAFF. In DNA, the CDR3 is TGTGCCAGCAGCTTTAGGACGGGAAACACTGAAGCTTTCTTT.

The count of this clone is one. The same CDR3 arises from other DNA sequences in this sample as well. The chain combines TRBV19 with TRBJ2-7, with 7 bases that match TRBD1. Germline loops: CDR1 LNHDA, CDR2 SQIVND (reference sequence). The length of the CDR3 is 14 residues. V trimming: 5 bases; J trimming: 2 bases; junction bases outside the gene matches: 6. DNA of the CDR3: TGTGCCAGTAGTCCCCGGGACAGCCCCTACGAGCAGTACTTC. As protein: CASSPRDSPYEQYF.

The gene calls are TRBV7-2 and TRBJ1-5; weak D call: TRBD1 (6 bases). Germline CDR1 and CDR2: SGHTA and FQGNSA. Trimming left V 4 bases short and J 6 bases short, with 13 bases between. The CDR3 is made up of 14 amino acids. The CDR3 nucleotides are TGTGCCAGCAGCTCAGACCTCAGGGGTCAGCCCCAGCATTTT. Encoded protein: CASSSDLRGQPQHF. The complete variable domain, with remaining parts taken from reference TRBV7-2 and TRBJ1-5, reads GAGVSQSPSNKVTEKGKDVELRCDPISGHTALYWYRQSLGQGLEFLIYFQGNSAPDKSGLPSDRFSAERTGGSVSTLTIQRTQQEDSAVYLCASSSDLRGQPQHFGDGTRLSIL.

This clone showed up just a few times. This rearrangement joins TRBV5-1 to TRBJ1-1; a weak D match, TRBD1 (6 bases). This CDR3 comprises 16 residues. CDR1 is SGHRS and CDR2 is YFSETQ in the germline V gene. Trimming took off 2 bases at V and 0 bases at J, with 14 bases between the two ends. CDR3 sequence reads: CASSFGDKNMNTEAFF. CDR3 DNA sequence: TGCGCCAGCAGCTTCGGGGACAAAAACATGAACACTGAAGCTTTCTTT.

The chain is built from TRBV21-1 and TRBJ2-1; TRBD2 is the table's D call and was not checked against the DNA. TRBV21-1 represents a pseudogene. The CDR3 length is 20 residues. CDR3 sequence: CASSIGLAGATMSSYNEQFF. As DNA, the CDR3 is TGTGCCAGCAGCATTGGACTAGCGGGGGCCACGATGAGCTCCTACAATGAGCAGTTCTTC.

This clone was seen only once. This chain uses TRBV6-2 or TRBV6-3 with TRBJ2-1; D may be TRBD1 (5 bases). Germline V CDR1 and CDR2: MNHEY, SVGEGT. Trimming removed 3 bases from V and 0 bases from J, with 21 bases in between. CDR3 size: 19 residues. The CDR3 region is CASSYWQGIGWSSYNEQFF. The DNA for the CDR3 is TGTGCCAGCAGTTATTGGCAGGGAATCGGCTGGAGCTCCTACAATGAGCAGTTCTTC.

This sequence joins TRBV12-5 and TRBJ1-3; D call uncertain. The CDR3 is 13 residues long. Between the trimmed V and J ends, which lost 5 bases and 2 bases, there was a span of 7 bases. Germline loops: CDR1 LGHNT, CDR2 FRNRAP. CDR3 sequence: CASGPQTGNTIYF. In DNA, the CDR3 is TGTGCTAGTGGTCCCCAAACTGGAAACACCATATATTTT.